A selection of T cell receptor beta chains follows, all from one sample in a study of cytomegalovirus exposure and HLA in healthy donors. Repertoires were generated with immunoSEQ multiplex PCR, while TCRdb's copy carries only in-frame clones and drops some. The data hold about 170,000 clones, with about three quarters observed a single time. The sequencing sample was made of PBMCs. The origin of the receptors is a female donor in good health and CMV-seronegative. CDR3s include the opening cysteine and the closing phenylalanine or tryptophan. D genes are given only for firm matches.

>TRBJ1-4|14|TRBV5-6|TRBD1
CASSYGQGGEKLFF
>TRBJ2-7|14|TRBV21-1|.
CASSKAGVSYEQYF
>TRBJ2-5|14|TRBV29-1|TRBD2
CSVQAGGVRETQYF
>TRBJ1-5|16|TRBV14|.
CASSQEGRVGNQPQHF
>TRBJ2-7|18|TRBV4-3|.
CASSQGGGRIGGAYEQYF
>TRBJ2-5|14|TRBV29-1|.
CSVEEGTGQETQYF
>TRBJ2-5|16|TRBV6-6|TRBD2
CASSYSGGRAEETQYF
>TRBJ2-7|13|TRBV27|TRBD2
CASESVREREQYF
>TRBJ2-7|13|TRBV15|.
CATSRAEVLEQYF
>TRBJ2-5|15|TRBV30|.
CAWSVPGALQETQYF
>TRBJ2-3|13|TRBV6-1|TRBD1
CASSVDRGDTQYF
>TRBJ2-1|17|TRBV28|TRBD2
CASSSFIEGGQDNEQFF
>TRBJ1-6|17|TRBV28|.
CASSQVSVSSYNSPLHF
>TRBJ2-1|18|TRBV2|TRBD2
CASRTGREPINSYNEQFF
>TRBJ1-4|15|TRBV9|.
CASSVEGRVTEKLFF
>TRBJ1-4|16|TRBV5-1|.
CASSLVGGARVEKLFF
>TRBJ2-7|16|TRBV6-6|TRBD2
CASSSLFERESDEQYF
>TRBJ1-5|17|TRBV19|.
CASSISADTSGNQPQHF
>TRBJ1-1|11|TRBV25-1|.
CASSESSEAFF
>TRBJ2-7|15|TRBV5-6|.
CASSSLGGASYEQYF
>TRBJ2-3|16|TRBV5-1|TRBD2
CASSLATSGTTDTQYF
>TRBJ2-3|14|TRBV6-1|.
CASSTDRELDTQYF
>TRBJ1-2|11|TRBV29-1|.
CSVGGDYGYTF
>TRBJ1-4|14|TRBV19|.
CASRPGTSPEKLFF
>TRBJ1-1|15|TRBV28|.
CASSRQTTGDTEAFF
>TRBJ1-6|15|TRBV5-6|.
CASRIGSSYNSPLHF
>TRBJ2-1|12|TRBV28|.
CASSFMSDEQFF
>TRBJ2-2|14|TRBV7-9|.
CASSVAQYTGELFF
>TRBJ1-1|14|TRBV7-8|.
CASSFRVLDGRTFF
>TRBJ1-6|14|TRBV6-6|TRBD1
CASSGDRGYSPLHF